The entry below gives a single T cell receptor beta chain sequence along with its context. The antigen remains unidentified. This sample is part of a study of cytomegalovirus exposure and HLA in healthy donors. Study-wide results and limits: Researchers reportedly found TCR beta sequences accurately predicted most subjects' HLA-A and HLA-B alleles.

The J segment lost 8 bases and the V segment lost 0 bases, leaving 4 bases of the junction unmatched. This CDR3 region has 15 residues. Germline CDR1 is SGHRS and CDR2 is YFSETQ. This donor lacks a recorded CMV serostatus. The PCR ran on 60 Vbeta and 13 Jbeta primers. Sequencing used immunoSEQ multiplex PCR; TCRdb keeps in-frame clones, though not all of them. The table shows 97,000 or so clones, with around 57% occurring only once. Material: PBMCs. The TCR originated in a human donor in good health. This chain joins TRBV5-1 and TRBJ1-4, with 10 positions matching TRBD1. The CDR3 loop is CASSLAGTGEEKLFF. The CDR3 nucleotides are TGCGCCAGCAGCTTGGCCGGGACAGGGGAAGAAAAACTGTTTTTT.